This T cell receptor beta chain derives from a study of blood T cell repertoires in COVID-19. Measured with immunoSEQ multiplex PCR; TCRdb has only the in-frame clones, and not every one. This sample carries more than 110,000 clones, 70% to 80% of them seen once, and the ten largest clones take around 4.2%. With 4 bases clipped from V and 1 base from J, the junction kept 6 bases outside the gene matches. CDR1 is SNHLY and CDR2 is FYNNEI in the germline V gene. CDR3 size: 16 residues. The sequenced sample was peripheral blood. This sequence originates from a woman aged 80 or over with active or convalescent COVID-19. The V gene is TRBV2, the J gene TRBJ2-3; TRBD1 matches at 9 bases. The CDR3 DNA reads as TGTGCCAGCAGTGGCGGGACAGGGTTTGGCACAGATACGCAGTATTTT. Residues: CASSGGTGFGTDTQYF.